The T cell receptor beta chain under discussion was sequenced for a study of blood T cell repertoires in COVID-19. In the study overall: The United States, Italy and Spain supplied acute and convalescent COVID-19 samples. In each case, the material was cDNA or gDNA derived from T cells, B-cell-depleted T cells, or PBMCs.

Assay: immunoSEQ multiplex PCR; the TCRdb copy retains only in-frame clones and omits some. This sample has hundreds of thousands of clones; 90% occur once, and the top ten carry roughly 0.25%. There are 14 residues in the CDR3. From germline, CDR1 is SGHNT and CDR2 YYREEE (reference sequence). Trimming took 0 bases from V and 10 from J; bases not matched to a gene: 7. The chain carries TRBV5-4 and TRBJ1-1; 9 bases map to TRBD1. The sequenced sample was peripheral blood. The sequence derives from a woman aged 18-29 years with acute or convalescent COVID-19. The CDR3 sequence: CASSLEGTGRGAFF. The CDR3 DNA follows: TGTGCCAGCAGCTTGGAAGGGACAGGGAGAGGAGCTTTCTTT.